The rows below give T cell receptor beta chains drawn from one sample of a study of T-cell reconstitution after alpha-beta-depleted transplantation in children. TCRdb analysed the PCR reads with MiXCR anew, one entry per CDR3 protein. The sample yields some 300,000 distinct CDR3 sequences, 10% seen once. The sample in question was PBMCs, obtained before TCRalphabeta/CD19-depleted stem cell transplant. The receptors originated from a boy under two years old with acute myeloid leukemia, due to receive a stem cell transplant. Both conserved end residues are part of each CDR3. Fields, in order: D gene, J gene, clone size, V gene, CDR3 protein, CDR3 DNA. D genes are given only for firm matches. Size is omitted from some rows. Given values are once, few, many or a class for expanded clones.

>.|TRBJ1-3|.|TRBV28
CASSFRGRPDGNTIYF
TGTGCCAGCAGTTTCCGGGGGCGCCCAGATGGAAACACCATATATTTT
>.|TRBJ2-2|few|TRBV28
CASKSSPGELFF
TGTGCCAGCAAATCTTCACCCGGGGAGCTGTTTTTT
>TRBD2|TRBJ2-7|many|TRBV11-2
CASSSAGGRGSYEQYF
TGTGCCAGCAGCTCGGCGGGGGGGAGGGGGTCCTACGAGCAGTACTTC
>.|TRBJ2-3|many|TRBV9
CASSVAGTSSTDTQYF
TGTGCCAGCAGCGTAGCCGGGACTTCTAGCACAGATACGCAGTATTTT
>TRBD1|TRBJ2-7|many|TRBV28
CASSGTAYEQYF
TGTGCCAGCAGTGGGACAGCCTACGAGCAGTACTTC
>.|TRBJ2-7|.|TRBV5-1
CASSGAREQPYEQYF
TGCGCCAGCAGCGGGGCCCGGGAACAGCCCTACGAGCAGTACTTC
>.|TRBJ2-7|few|TRBV7-8
CASNPLRVSDEQYF
TGTGCCAGCAACCCCCTGAGGGTGAGTGACGAGCAGTACTTC
>TRBD1|TRBJ1-4|few|TRBV28
CASKIGGGEKLFF
TGTGCCAGCAAAATAGGGGGCGGTGAAAAACTGTTTTTT
>TRBD1|TRBJ2-3|many|TRBV28
CASSLADRGFTDTQYF
TGTGCCAGCAGTTTGGCTGACAGGGGATTCACAGATACGCAGTATTTT
>TRBD1|TRBJ2-3|.|TRBV7-8
CASSYRQGSHTDTQYF
TGTGCCAGCAGCTACCGACAGGGCTCACACACAGATACGCAGTATTTT